The 27 T cell receptor beta chains listed next were all sequenced from one sample in a study of cytomegalovirus exposure and HLA in healthy donors. Researchers ran the PCR with 60 Vbeta and 13 Jbeta primers. Method: immunoSEQ multiplex PCR; TCRdb's copy keeps in-frame clones and lacks some. The sample yields approximately 80,000 clones, 73% seen once. Sequencing was done on a sample of PBMCs. The receptors were sampled from a woman aged 40 to 49 in good health and CMV-seropositive.

The chain combines TRBV7-9 with TRBJ1-1; D perhaps matches TRBD1 (5 bases). Trimming removed 3 bases from V and 0 bases from J, with 11 bases in between. CDR3 length equals 15 residues. Germline V lookup: CDR1 SEHNR, CDR2 FQNEAQ (reference sequence). This chain's CDR3 is CASSFRGIMNTEAFF. CDR3 DNA sequence: TGTGCCAGCAGCTTTCGGGGGATTATGAACACTGAAGCTTTCTTT. The full variable domain, its missing parts supplied by reference TRBV7-9 and TRBJ1-1, is DTGVSQNPRHKITKRGQNVTFRCDPISEHNRLYWYRQTLGQGPEFLTYFQNEAQLEKSRLLSDRFSAERPKGSFSTLEIQRTEQGDSAMYLCASSFRGIMNTEAFFGQGTRLTVV.

The chain recombines TRBV5-1 with TRBJ2-6; 7 bases agree with TRBD2. With V trimmed by 3 bases and J by 2 bases, 5 bases remained unmatched. The CDR3 loop spans 16 amino acids. Per the germline V gene, CDR1 is SGHRS and CDR2 is YFSETQ. The CDR3 sequence is CASSWTGGTGANVLTF. The CDR3 nucleotides read TGCGCCAGCAGCTGGACGGGGGGTACTGGGGCCAACGTCCTGACTTTC. The full variable domain, its missing parts supplied by reference TRBV5-1 and TRBJ2-6, is KAGVTQTPRYLIKTRGQQVTLSCSPISGHRSVSWYQQTPGQGLQFLFEYFSETQRNKGNFPGRFSGRQFSNSRSEMNVSTLELGDSALYLCASSWTGGTGANVLTFGAGSRLTVL.

The V and J genes are TRBV7-9 and TRBJ2-3; 8 bases line up with TRBD2. CDR3 length equals 16 residues. The V gene's germline CDR1 is SEHNR and CDR2 FQNEAQ (reference sequence). The junction had 4 bases not matched to a gene; V was cut back by 0 bases and J by 2 bases. CDR3 in DNA: TGTGCCAGCAGCTTAGCCGGGACTAGATTCACAGATACGCAGTATTTT. Its translation is CASSLAGTRFTDTQYF.

As concerns this clone: The sample holds other DNA sequences that translate to the same CDR3. This chain links TRBV27 with TRBJ1-1, with D tentatively TRBD1 (5 bases). Germline CDR1 is MNHEY and CDR2 is SMNVEV (reference sequence). CDR3 length: 13 amino acids. The V end lost 2 bases, the J end lost 2 bases, and 6 bases lay between the germline ends. The CDR3 here is CASSLQGNTEAFF. The CDR3 coding sequence is TGTGCCAGCAGTTTACAGGGCAACACTGAAGCTTTCTTT.

Note on this clone: The junction differs from germline at one of its ends, possibly a read error. The chain employs TRBV9 and TRBJ1-1, with 8 bases that match TRBD1. CDR3 length: 16 amino acids. In germline, CDR1 is SGDLS, CDR2 YYNGEE. The CDR3 sequence: CAGSARQGKGLREAFF. CDR3 DNA sequence: TGTGCCGGCAGCGCCCGACAGGGGAAGGGACTCCGAGAAGCTTTCTTT.

The chain links TRBV5-6 to TRBJ2-7; D perhaps matches TRBD1 (7 bases). This CDR3 has 15 amino acids. Trimming took 0 bases from V and 3 from J, leaving 13 bases between them. Germline-derived CDR1 and CDR2 are SGHDT and YYEEEE. Written as DNA, the CDR3 is TGTGCCAGCAGCTTGGTTCAGGGGGAGGTCTACGAGCAGTACTTC. This sequence encodes CASSLVQGEVYEQYF.

The chain has TRBV4-1 and TRBJ2-7; TRBD1 might be the D (6 bases). Per the germline V gene, CDR1 is MGHRA and CDR2 is YSYEKL. The CDR3 has 15 residues. V was pared by 4 bases and J by 0 bases, with 13 bases between. The chain's CDR3 is CASSPGYRVSYEQYF. The CDR3 nucleotides are TGCGCCAGCAGCCCGGGATACAGGGTCTCCTACGAGCAGTACTTC.

The chain has TRBV4-1 and TRBJ1-2; 9 nucleotides align to TRBD1. This CDR3 region has 15 residues. Trimming at V came to 2 bases and at J to 8 bases, leaving 9 bases not matched to a gene. Germline V gene data show CDR1 as MGHRA and CDR2 as YSYEKL. Written as DNA, the CDR3 is TGCGCCAGCAGCCAACGTGACAGGGGGGCGTCCGGCTACACCTTC. Its protein product is CASSQRDRGASGYTF.

A few counts support this clone. The V call is TRBV5-1, the J call TRBJ1-2; D perhaps matches TRBD1 (5 bases). V lost 0 bases, J lost 3 bases, and 9 bases lay in between. Germline V gene data show CDR1 as SGHRS and CDR2 as YFSETQ. The CDR3 runs to 14 residues. The CDR3 protein is CASSLGGDHYGYTF. Here the CDR3 DNA reads TGCGCCAGCAGCTTGGGCGGGGACCACTATGGCTACACCTTC.

The chain uses TRBV27 and TRBJ2-7, with D hard to call. The CDR3 length is 14 residues. Trimming stripped 5 bases from V and 0 bases from J, with 11 bases between. Germline assignment: CDR1 MNHEY and CDR2 SMNVEV (reference sequence). Written as DNA, the CDR3 is TGTGCCAGCAGTCCTGACTCTTTCTCCTACGAGCAGTACTTC. Protein sequence: CASSPDSFSYEQYF.

The chain employs TRBV6-4 and TRBJ2-3; possible D gene TRBD1, 5 bases. The germline V and J ends were trimmed by 3 bases and 8 bases, with 12 bases remaining between them. Germline CDR1 reads MRHNA; CDR2 reads SNTAGT. The CDR3 is 13 residues long. CDR3 nucleotides: TGTGCCAGCAGTGAAGCAGACAGAGGTACGCAGTATTTT. Translated: CASSEADRGTQYF.

The chain is built from TRBV5-1 and TRBJ2-1; D might be TRBD1 (5 bases). This CDR3 has 14 amino acids. The V end lost 4 bases, the J end lost 6 bases, and 14 bases lay between the germline ends. The germline CDR1 and CDR2 sequences are SGHRS and YFSETQ. The CDR3 is CASSPRQGLNEQFF. DNA for the CDR3: TGCGCCAGCAGCCCGAGGCAGGGCCTCAATGAGCAGTTCTTC.

This chain uses TRBV5-4 with TRBJ2-7; 10 positions match TRBD2. This CDR3 comprises 16 residues. Germline V lookup: CDR1 SGHNT, CDR2 YYREEE (reference sequence). With V trimmed by 0 bases and J by 0 bases, 3 bases remained unmatched. CDR3 in amino acids: CASSLAPSGGSYEQYF. CDR3 sequence (DNA): TGTGCCAGCAGCTTGGCCCCTAGCGGGGGCTCCTACGAGCAGTACTTC.

The chain combines TRBV2 with TRBJ1-1; no clear D gene. CDR1 is SNHLY, CDR2 FYNNEI, per germline. Between the trimmed V and J ends, which lost 5 bases and 3 bases, there was a span of 10 bases. This CDR3 spans 13 amino acids. This chain's CDR3 is CASSLPRDTEAFF. CDR3 bases: TGTGCCAGCAGTCTTCCCCGGGACACTGAAGCTTTCTTT.

CDR3 residues: CASSLGRAEVQETQYF. The CDR3 nucleotides read TGTGCCAGCAGCCTTGGTCGGGCGGAGGTCCAAGAGACCCAGTACTTC. V is TRBV4-2 and J is TRBJ2-5; the D gene is possibly TRBD2 (5 bases). Germline V gives CDR1 LGHNA, CDR2 YNFKEQ. Trimming removed 4 bases at V and 1 base at J, with 16 bases between. The CDR3 consists of 16 residues.

The chain links TRBV13 to TRBJ1-1, with TRBD1 matching 10 bases. The length of the CDR3 is 15 residues. J gave up 5 bases and V 4 bases, and 7 bases lay outside the gene matches. Germline V CDR1 and CDR2: PRHDT, FYEKMQ (reference sequence). CDR3 bases: TGTGCCAGCAGCTCGGGACAGGGGTTGGATACTGAAGCTTTCTTT. The encoded protein is CASSSGQGLDTEAFF.

The rearrangement links TRBV5-1 to TRBJ1-2, with TRBD1 identical over 9 bases. V gave up 4 bases and J gave up 6 bases; unmatched junction bases: 4. The CDR3 contains 13 residues. Germline loops: CDR1 SGHRS, CDR2 YFSETQ. The CDR3 coding sequence is TGCGCCAGCAGCCACGGGACAGGGAATGGCTACACCTTC. Protein sequence: CASSHGTGNGYTF. Full variable domain (outside the CDR3, taken from reference TRBV5-1 and TRBJ1-2): KAGVTQTPRYLIKTRGQQVTLSCSPISGHRSVSWYQQTPGQGLQFLFEYFSETQRNKGNFPGRFSGRQFSNSRSEMNVSTLELGDSALYLCASSHGTGNGYTFGSGTRLTVV.

The chain carries TRBV2 and TRBJ2-5; tentatively, D is TRBD1 (6 bases). V was clipped by 3 bases and J by 5 bases, with 10 bases between them. The CDR3 is 13 amino acids. Germline loops: CDR1 SNHLY, CDR2 FYNNEI. The CDR3 sequence: CASSDFRGETQYF. For the CDR3, the DNA is TGTGCCAGCAGTGACTTTAGGGGGGAGACCCAGTACTTC.

The gene calls are TRBV29-1 and TRBJ2-1; 7 bases match TRBD1. Germline values: CDR1 SQVTM, CDR2 ANQGSEA. Trimming removed 6 bases from V and 0 bases from J; junction bases left unmatched: 2. This CDR3 comprises 13 residues. CDR3 coding DNA: TGCAGCGTCCGGGACAGCTCCTACAATGAGCAGTTCTTC. Its translation: CSVRDSSYNEQFF.

The sample holds a few counts of this clone. The junction does not match germline at one end; this may be a read error. This sequence joins TRBV7-2 and TRBJ2-7; the match to TRBD1 covers 9 bases. This CDR3 has 13 residues. In germline, CDR1 is SGHTA, CDR2 FQGNSA. CDR3 protein: CVSSYNGTGEQYF. As DNA, the CDR3 is TGTGTCAGCAGCTATAACGGGACAGGGGAGCAGTACTTC.

The rearrangement uses TRBV9 and TRBJ2-2; tentative D call: TRBD1 (5 bases). The CDR3 extends over 14 amino acids. Germline V lookup: CDR1 SGDLS, CDR2 YYNGEE. V lost 0 bases and J 7 bases, leaving 10 bases between the germline ends. The CDR3 loop reads CASSVDSGNGELFF. The CDR3, as DNA: TGTGCCAGCAGCGTAGATTCAGGGAACGGGGAGCTGTTTTTT.

V usage is TRBV28 and J usage is TRBJ1-6; D is perhaps TRBD1 (6 bases). Germline V lookup: CDR1 MDHEN, CDR2 SYDVKM. V shed 3 bases and J shed 9 bases, with 15 bases lying between them. This CDR3 has 15 residues. CDR3 bases: TGTGCCAGCAGTTTCCTTCTGGGGGCAGGTTCACCCCTCCACTTT. Its protein product is CASSFLLGAGSPLHF.

This clone turned up a few times. J is TRBJ2-7 and V is TRBV19, with unresolved D. Per germline, CDR1 LNHDA and CDR2 SQIVND (reference sequence). The germline V and J ends were trimmed by 3 bases and 1 base, with 7 bases remaining between them. The CDR3 has 13 residues. The CDR3 DNA reads TGTGCCAGTAGTATGGCTGAATCCTACGAGCAGTACTTC. Residues: CASSMAESYEQYF.

The gene calls are TRBV2 and TRBJ2-3; TRBD1 matches at 10 bases. There are 14 residues in the CDR3. Germline V gives CDR1 SNHLY, CDR2 FYNNEI. V gave up 8 bases and J gave up 5 bases; unmatched junction bases: 7. The CDR3 DNA is TGTGCCAGCCTAAGGGGACAGGGGATAGATACGCAGTATTTT. Translated: CASLRGQGIDTQYF.

The chain is built from TRBV4-1 and TRBJ2-3; tentatively, D is TRBD1 (6 bases). The CDR3 totals 17 residues. The V and J ends lost 0 bases and 2 bases respectively, with 15 bases between them. The germline gives CDR1 MGHRA, CDR2 YSYEKL. The chain's CDR3 is CASSQEWDNLPTDTQYF. DNA of the CDR3: TGCGCCAGCAGCCAAGAATGGGACAATCTACCCACAGATACGCAGTATTTT.

The J gene is TRBJ1-2, the V gene TRBV4-3; D not resolved. This CDR3 is built from 16 residues. Germline CDR1 and CDR2: LGHNA and YSLEER. V was clipped by 4 bases and J by 2 bases, with 17 bases between them. CDR3 region: CASSPPGVGSNYGYTF. CDR3 DNA: TGCGCCAGCAGCCCCCCTGGCGTAGGGAGCAACTATGGCTACACCTTC.

This clone has just one count. The V call is TRBV29-1, the J call TRBJ2-7; maybe TRBD2 (6 bases). Germline values: CDR1 SQVTM, CDR2 ANQGSEA. The CDR3 is made up of 12 amino acids. The V end was cut by 6 bases, the J end by 0 bases, with 9 bases between. The CDR3 DNA reads as TGCAGCGTGGGACTCCACTCCTACGAGCAGTACTTC. Translating gives CSVGLHSYEQYF.